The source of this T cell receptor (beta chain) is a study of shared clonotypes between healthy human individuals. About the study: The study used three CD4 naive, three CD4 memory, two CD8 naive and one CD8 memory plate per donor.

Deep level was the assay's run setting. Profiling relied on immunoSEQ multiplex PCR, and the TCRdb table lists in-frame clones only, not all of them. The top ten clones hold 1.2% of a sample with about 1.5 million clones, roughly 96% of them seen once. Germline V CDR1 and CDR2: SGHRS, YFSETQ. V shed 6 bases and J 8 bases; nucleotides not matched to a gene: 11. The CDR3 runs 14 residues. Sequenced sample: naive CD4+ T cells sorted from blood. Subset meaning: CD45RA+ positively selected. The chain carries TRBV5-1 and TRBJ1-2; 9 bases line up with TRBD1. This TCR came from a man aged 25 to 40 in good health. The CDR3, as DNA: TGCGCCAGCACCACTATGACAGGGGGTCACGGCTACACCTTC. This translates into CASTTMTGGHGYTF.